This entry concerns a single T cell receptor (beta chain). Antigen unknown. The assay was immunoSEQ multiplex PCR, and TCRdb's table has in-frame clones only and misses some. This table has 150,000 to 180,000 clones, about 90% appearing once. CDR1 and CDR2 from the germline V gene are SGHTA and FQGTGA. Germline trimming cut 5 bases from V and 6 bases from J; bases unmatched to any gene: 6. There are 14 residues in the CDR3. This entry belongs to a study of T cell responses to AZD1222 COVID-19 vaccine. Study results and limitations: Baseline seropositivity characterized only a handful of AZD1222 recipients. A rise in Spike-specific TCR breadth and depth followed two AZD1222 doses.

Sequences were derived from peripheral blood, sampled 28 days after the second AZD1222 dose. The rearrangement joins TRBV7-3 to TRBJ1-1; the match to TRBD1 covers 10 bases. The receptor was isolated from an adult who received the AZD1222 COVID-19 vaccine. CDR3 loop: CASSRPGTGAEAFF. In nucleotides, the CDR3 is TGTGCCAGCAGCCGCCCCGGGACAGGGGCTGAAGCTTTCTTT.